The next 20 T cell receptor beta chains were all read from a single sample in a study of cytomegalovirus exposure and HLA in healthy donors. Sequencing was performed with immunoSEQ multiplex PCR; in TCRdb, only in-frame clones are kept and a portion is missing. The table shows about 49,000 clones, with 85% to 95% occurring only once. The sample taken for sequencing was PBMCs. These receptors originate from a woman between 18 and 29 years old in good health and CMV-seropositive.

The CDR3 protein is CASSLYAGVAGGSYNEQFF. CDR3 coding DNA: TGTGCCAGCAGCTTATACGCGGGGGTAGCGGGAGGCTCCTACAATGAGCAGTTCTTC. The rearrangement uses TRBV7-9 and TRBJ2-1; 10 nucleotides agree with TRBD2. V lost 2 bases and J lost 0; bases outside the gene matches: 10. Germline CDR1 and CDR2: SEHNR and FQNEAQ (reference sequence). The CDR3 runs to 19 residues.

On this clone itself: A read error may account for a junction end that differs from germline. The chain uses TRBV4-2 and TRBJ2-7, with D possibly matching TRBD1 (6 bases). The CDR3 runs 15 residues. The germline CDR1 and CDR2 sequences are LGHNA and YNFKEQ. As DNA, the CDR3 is TGTGCCAGCAGCCAAGGGACAGATGGATCCTATGAGCAGTACTTC. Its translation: CASSQGTDGSYEQYF.

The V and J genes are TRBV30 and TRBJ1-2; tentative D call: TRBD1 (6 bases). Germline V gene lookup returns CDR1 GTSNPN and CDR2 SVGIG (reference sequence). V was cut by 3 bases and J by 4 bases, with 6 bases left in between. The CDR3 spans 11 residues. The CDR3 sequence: CAWSRGYGYTF. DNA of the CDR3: TGTGCCTGGAGCAGGGGCTATGGCTACACCTTC.

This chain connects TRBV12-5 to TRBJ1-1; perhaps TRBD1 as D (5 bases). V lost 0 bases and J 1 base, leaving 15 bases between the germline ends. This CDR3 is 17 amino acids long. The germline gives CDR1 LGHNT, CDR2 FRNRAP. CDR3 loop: CASGLVDMGRGNTEAFF. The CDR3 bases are TGTGCTAGTGGTTTGGTAGACATGGGTAGGGGGAACACTGAAGCTTTCTTT.

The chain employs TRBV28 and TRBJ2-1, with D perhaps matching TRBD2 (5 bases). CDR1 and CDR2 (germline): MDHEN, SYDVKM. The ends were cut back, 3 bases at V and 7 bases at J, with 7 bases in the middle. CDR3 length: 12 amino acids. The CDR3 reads CASSFPGNEQFF. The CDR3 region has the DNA TGTGCCAGCAGTTTTCCGGGGAATGAGCAGTTCTTC.

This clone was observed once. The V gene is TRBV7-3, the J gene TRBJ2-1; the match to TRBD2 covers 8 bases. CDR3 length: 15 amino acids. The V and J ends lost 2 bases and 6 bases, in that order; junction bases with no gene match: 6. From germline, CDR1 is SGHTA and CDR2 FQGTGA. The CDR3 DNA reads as TGTGCCAGCAGCTTAGACAAGGCGGGGGGCAATGAGCAGTTCTTC. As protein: CASSLDKAGGNEQFF.

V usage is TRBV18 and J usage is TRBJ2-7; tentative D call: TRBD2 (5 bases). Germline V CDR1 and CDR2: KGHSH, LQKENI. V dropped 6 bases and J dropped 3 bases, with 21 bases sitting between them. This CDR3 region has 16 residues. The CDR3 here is CASSPNGMGIIYEQYF. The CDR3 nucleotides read TGTGCCAGCTCCCCGAACGGGATGGGAATCATCTACGAGCAGTACTTC.

CDR3 in DNA: TGTGCCAGCAGCCCACGGGACAGTGAGACCCAGTACTTC. Its protein is CASSPRDSETQYF. The chain joins TRBV11-1 to TRBJ2-5; 7 bases match TRBD1. The V gene's germline CDR1 is SGHAT and CDR2 FQDESV (reference sequence). With V trimmed by 5 bases and J by 5 bases, 5 bases remained unmatched. The CDR3 covers 13 residues. Complete variable domain (other parts from reference TRBV11-1 and TRBJ2-5): EAEVAQSPRYKITEKSQAVAFWCDPISGHATLYWYRQILGQGPELLVQFQDESVVDDSQLPKDRFSAERLKGVDSTLKIQPAELGDSAMYLCASSPRDSETQYFGPGTRLLVL.

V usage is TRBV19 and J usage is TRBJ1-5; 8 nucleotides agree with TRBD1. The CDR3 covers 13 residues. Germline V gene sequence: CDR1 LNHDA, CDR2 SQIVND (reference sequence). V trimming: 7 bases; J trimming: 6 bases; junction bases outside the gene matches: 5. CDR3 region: CASTSGGSQPQHF. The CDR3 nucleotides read TGTGCCAGTACCTCAGGGGGCAGTCAGCCCCAGCATTTT.

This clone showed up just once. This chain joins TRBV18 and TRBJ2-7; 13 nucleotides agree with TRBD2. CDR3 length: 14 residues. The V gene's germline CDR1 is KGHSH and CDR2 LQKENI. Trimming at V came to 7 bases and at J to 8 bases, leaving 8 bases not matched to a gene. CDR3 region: CASWPGLAGFKQYF. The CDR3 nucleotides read TGTGCCAGCTGGCCGGGACTAGCGGGATTCAAGCAGTACTTC.

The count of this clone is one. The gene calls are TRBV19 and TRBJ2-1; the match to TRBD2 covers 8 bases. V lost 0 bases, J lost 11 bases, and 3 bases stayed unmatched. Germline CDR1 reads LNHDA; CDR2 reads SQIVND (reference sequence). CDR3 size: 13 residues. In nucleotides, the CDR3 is TGTGCCAGTAGTATAGAAGCGGGAGTAAAGCAGTTCTTC. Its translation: CASSIEAGVKQFF.

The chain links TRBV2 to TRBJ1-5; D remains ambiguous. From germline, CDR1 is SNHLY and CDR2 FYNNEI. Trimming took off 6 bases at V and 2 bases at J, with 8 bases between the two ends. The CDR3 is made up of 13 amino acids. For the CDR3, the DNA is TGTGCCAGCAGCCCGTATGGCAATCAGCCCCAGCATTTT. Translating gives CASSPYGNQPQHF.

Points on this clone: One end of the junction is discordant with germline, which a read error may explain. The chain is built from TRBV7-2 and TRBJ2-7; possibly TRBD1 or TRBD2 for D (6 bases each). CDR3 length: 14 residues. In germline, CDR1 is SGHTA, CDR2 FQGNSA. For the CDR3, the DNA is TGTGCCAGCAGGTTAGGGGGGCTATCAAGCGAGCAGTACTTC. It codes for CASRLGGLSSEQYF.

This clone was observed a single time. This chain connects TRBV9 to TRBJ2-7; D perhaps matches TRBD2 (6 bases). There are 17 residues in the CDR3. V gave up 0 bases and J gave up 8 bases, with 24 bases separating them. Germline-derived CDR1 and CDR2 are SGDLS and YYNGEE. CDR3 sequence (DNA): TGTGCCAGCAGCGTAGGTCAAGGAACGGGAGACGGAGGAAAGCAGTACTTC. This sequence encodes CASSVGQGTGDGGKQYF.

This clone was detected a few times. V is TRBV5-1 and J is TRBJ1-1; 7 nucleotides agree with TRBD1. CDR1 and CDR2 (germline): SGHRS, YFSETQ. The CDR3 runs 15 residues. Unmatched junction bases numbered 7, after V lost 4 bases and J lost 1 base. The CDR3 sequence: CASSLPTGQNTEAFF. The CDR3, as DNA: TGCGCCAGCAGCCTACCGACAGGGCAGAACACTGAAGCTTTCTTT.

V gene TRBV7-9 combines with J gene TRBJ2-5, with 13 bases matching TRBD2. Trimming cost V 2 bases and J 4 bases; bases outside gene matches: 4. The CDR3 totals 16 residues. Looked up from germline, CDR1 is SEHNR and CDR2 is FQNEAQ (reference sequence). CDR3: CASSLTSGRVSETQYF. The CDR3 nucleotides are TGTGCCAGCAGCTTAACTAGCGGGAGGGTATCAGAGACCCAGTACTTC.

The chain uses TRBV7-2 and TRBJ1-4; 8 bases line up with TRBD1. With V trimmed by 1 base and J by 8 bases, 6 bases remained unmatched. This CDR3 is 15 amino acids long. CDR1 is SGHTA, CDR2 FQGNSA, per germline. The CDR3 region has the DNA TGTGCCAGCAGCTTAGGGGACAGGAACCCGGAAAAACTGTTTTTT. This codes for CASSLGDRNPEKLFF. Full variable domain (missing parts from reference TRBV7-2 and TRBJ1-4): GAGVSQSPSNKVTEKGKDVELRCDPISGHTALYWYRQSLGQGLEFLIYFQGNSAPDKSGLPSDRFSAERTGGSVSTLTIQRTQQEDSAVYLCASSLGDRNPEKLFFGSGTQLSVL.

CDR3 DNA sequence: TGTGCCAGCAGAGAAACGGGACTTCTCTCCTACGAGCAGTACTTC. The encoded protein is CASRETGLLSYEQYF. The chain employs TRBV2 and TRBJ2-7; maybe TRBD2 (6 bases). Trimming removed 6 bases at V and 0 bases at J, with 15 bases between. Germline V gives CDR1 SNHLY, CDR2 FYNNEI. This CDR3 comprises 15 residues.

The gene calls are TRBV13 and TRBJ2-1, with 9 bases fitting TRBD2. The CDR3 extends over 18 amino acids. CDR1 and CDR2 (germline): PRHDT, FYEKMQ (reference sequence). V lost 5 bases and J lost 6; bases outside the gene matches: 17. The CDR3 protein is CASSRSGPMGGRGNEQFF. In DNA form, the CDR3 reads TGTGCCAGCAGCCGTTCAGGGCCAATGGGCGGGAGGGGCAATGAGCAGTTCTTC.

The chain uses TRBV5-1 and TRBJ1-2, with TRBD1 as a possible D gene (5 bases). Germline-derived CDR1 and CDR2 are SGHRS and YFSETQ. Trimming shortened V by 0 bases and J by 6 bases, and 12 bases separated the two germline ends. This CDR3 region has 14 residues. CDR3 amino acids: CASSLAGSGDGYTF. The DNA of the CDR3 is TGCGCCAGCAGCTTGGCCGGGTCGGGGGATGGCTACACCTTC.